The rows below give T cell receptor beta chains drawn from one sample of a study of cytomegalovirus exposure and HLA in healthy donors. TCRdb's table, derived via immunoSEQ multiplex PCR, lists solely in-frame clones and lacks some. The table records around 210,000 clones, around 77% of them present only once. The source material was PBMCs. The receptors stem from a woman aged 30 to 39 in good health and CMV-seronegative. Each CDR3 is given with its conserved first and last residue. D genes are given only for firm matches. The size of a clone is reported for some rows only, either as once, few or many, or as a class for expanded clones.

v_call	clone_size	d_call	cdr3_length	j_call	cdr3_aa	cdr3_nt
TRBV30	NA	NA	15	TRBJ1-5	CAWSVAGQGNQPQHF	TGTGCCTGGAGTGTAGCGGGACAAGGCAATCAGCCCCAGCATTTT
TRBV9	NA	TRBD1	14	TRBJ1-1	CASSPRTGEVEAFF	TGTGCCAGCAGCCCTCGGACAGGGGAAGTTGAAGCTTTCTTT
TRBV4-2	NA	NA	16	TRBJ2-5	CASSQDRGRYQETQYF	TGTGCCAGCAGCCAAGACAGGGGCCGGTACCAAGAGACCCAGTACTTC
TRBV5-1	NA	NA	12	TRBJ1-4	CASSSGREKLFF	TGCGCCAGCAGCTCCGGGAGAGAAAAACTGTTTTTT
TRBV30	NA	TRBD2	15	TRBJ2-7	CAWSVSWAGGEEQYF	TGTGCCTGGAGTGTGAGTTGGGCGGGAGGGGAAGAGCAGTACTTC
TRBV27	NA	TRBD1	15	TRBJ1-5	CASSSDRVGSQPQHF	TGTGCCAGCAGTTCCGACAGGGTGGGGAGCCAGCCCCAGCATTTT
TRBV10-3	NA	NA	16	TRBJ2-7	CAISFPTGSEGYEQYF	TGTGCCATCAGTTTCCCAACGGGATCCGAAGGGTACGAGCAGTACTTC
TRBV7-2	NA	TRBD2	14	TRBJ2-1	CASRRTSSNNEQFF	TGTGCCAGTCGACGGACTAGCAGCAACAATGAGCAGTTCTTC
TRBV5-8	NA	NA	14	TRBJ1-2	CASSPIRVTYGYTF	TGTGCCAGCAGCCCTATCAGGGTCACTTATGGCTACACCTTC
TRBV6-5	NA	TRBD1	13	TRBJ1-2	CASSRQGAQGYTF	TGTGCCAGCAGTAGGCAGGGGGCGCAAGGCTACACCTTC
TRBV4-2	once	TRBD2	16	TRBJ2-7	CASSSQLGLAGGEQYF	TGTGCCAGCAGCAGTCAACTTGGACTAGCGGGAGGCGAGCAGTACTTC
TRBV7-9	NA	TRBD1	16	TRBJ2-5	CASSLLGQGPGETQYF	TGTGCCAGCAGCCTCCTTGGACAGGGGCCTGGGGAGACCCAGTACTTC
TRBV2	few	TRBD2	14	TRBJ2-1	CASRGLAGVFEQFF	TGTGCCAGCCGGGGACTAGCGGGAGTATTTGAGCAGTTCTTC
TRBV15	few	NA	14	TRBJ1-1	CATSRRDGPQEAFF	TGTGCCACCAGCAGGAGGGATGGGCCACAAGAAGCTTTCTTT
TRBV5-5	few	NA	13	TRBJ2-7	CASSTPGSPEQYF	TGTGCCAGCAGCACCCCCGGGTCCCCCGAGCAGTACTTC
TRBV7-6	NA	NA	15	TRBJ2-6	CASSVGLFPANVLTF	TGTGCCAGCAGCGTGGGACTTTTCCCCGCCAACGTCCTGACTTTC
TRBV6-4	NA	NA	16	TRBJ2-3	CASSDSASGSTDTQYF	TGTGCCAGCAGTGACTCGGCTTCGGGGAGCACAGATACGCAGTATTTT
TRBV6-1	once	NA	15	TRBJ1-2	CASMILRGSPEGYTF	TGTGCCAGCATGATCCTCCGTGGGAGCCCAGAGGGCTACACCTTC
TRBV19	NA	TRBD2	16	TRBJ2-5	CASSLLGTSGSKTQYF	TGTGCCAGTAGTCTACTAGGGACTAGCGGGAGCAAGACCCAGTACTTC
TRBV5-1	NA	TRBD1	16	TRBJ1-1	CASRPATGAGNTEAFF	TGCGCCAGCAGACCTGCTACAGGGGCAGGGAACACTGAAGCTTTCTTT
TRBV6-5	NA	NA	15	TRBJ1-1	CASSYSTVGGTEAFF	TGTGCCAGCAGTTACTCTACGGTCGGAGGCACTGAAGCTTTCTTT
TRBV5-4	NA	TRBD1	13	TRBJ2-1	CASSWLQGDEQFF	TGTGCCAGCAGCTGGCTGCAGGGGGATGAGCAGTTCTTC
TRBV12-5	NA	NA	14	TRBJ2-5	CASGLALFTETQYF	TGTGCTAGTGGTTTGGCGCTATTCACAGAGACCCAGTACTTC
TRBV27	once	TRBD1	16	TRBJ2-3	CASSYDNTGGSDTQYF	TGTGCCAGCAGTTACGACAATACAGGGGGTTCTGATACGCAGTATTTT
TRBV18	NA	NA	14	TRBJ2-1	CASSLTSVQNEQFF	TGTGCCAGCTCACTAACTAGTGTACAAAATGAGCAGTTCTTC
TRBV30	NA	NA	13	TRBJ1-1	CAWSVTGSAEAFF	TGTGCCTGGAGTGTGACAGGTAGCGCTGAAGCTTTCTTT
TRBV5-1	NA	NA	13	TRBJ2-7	CASSLTSSYEQYF	TGCGCCAGCAGCTTAACGAGCTCCTACGAGCAGTACTTC
TRBV12-5	NA	NA	14	TRBJ2-2	CASRNRVNTGELFF	TGTGCTAGTAGGAACAGGGTAAACACCGGGGAGCTGTTTTTT
TRBV5-4	NA	NA	14	TRBJ2-3	CASSQDRLTDTQYF	TGTGCCAGCAGCCAAGACAGACTCACAGATACGCAGTATTTT
TRBV5-1	NA	NA	14	TRBJ1-4	CASSLVDSNEKLFF	TGCGCCAGCAGCTTGGTAGACTCTAATGAAAAACTGTTTTTT
TRBV15	few	NA	16	TRBJ1-1	CATSRDTAVGNTEAFF	TGTGCCACCAGCAGAGATACGGCGGTGGGGAACACTGAAGCTTTCTTT
TRBV25-1	NA	NA	15	TRBJ1-5	CASSEYGSGNQPQHF	TGTGCCAGCAGTGAATACGGGAGTGGCAATCAGCCCCAGCATTTT
TRBV7-2	few	TRBD2	15	TRBJ2-3	CASSFGTSGGDTQYF	TGTGCCAGCAGCTTTGGGACTAGCGGGGGTGATACGCAGTATTTT
TRBV28	NA	TRBD1	15	TRBJ2-2	CASSGRDRDTGELFF	TGTGCCAGCAGTGGCCGGGACAGGGACACCGGGGAGCTGTTTTTT
TRBV4-2	NA	NA	15	TRBJ1-6	CASSQVEGGASPLHF	TGTGCCAGCAGCCAAGTAGAGGGCGGGGCCTCACCCCTCCACTTT
TRBV7-3	NA	TRBD2	16	TRBJ2-3	CASSQRLAGGTDTQYF	TGTGCCAGCAGCCAGCGCTTAGCGGGAGGGACAGATACGCAGTATTTT
TRBV27	NA	TRBD2	16	TRBJ2-7	CVSSLSPGTSSYEQYF	TGTGTCAGCAGTTTATCCCCCGGGACTAGCTCCTACGAGCAGTACTTC
TRBV5-1	few	TRBD1	15	TRBJ2-7	CASSLRDSFPYEQYF	TGCGCCAGCAGCTTGCGGGACAGTTTTCCCTACGAGCAGTACTTC
TRBV5-6	once	TRBD2	16	TRBJ2-3	CASSLARELARDTQYF	TGTGCCAGCAGCTTGGCGCGGGAGCTCGCCCGAGATACGCAGTATTTT
TRBV11-2	NA	NA	12	TRBJ2-7	CASSHDSPKEYF	TGTGCCAGCAGCCACGACAGCCCGAAGGAGTACTTC